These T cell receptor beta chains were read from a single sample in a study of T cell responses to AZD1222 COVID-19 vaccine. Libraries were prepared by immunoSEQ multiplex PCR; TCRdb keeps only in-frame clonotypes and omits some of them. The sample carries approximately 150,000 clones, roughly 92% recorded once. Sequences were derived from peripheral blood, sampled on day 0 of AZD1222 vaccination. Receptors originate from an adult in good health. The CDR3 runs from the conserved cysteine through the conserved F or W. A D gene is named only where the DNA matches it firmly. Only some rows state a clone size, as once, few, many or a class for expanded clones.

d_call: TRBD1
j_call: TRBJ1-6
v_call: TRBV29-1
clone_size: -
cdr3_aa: CSVAQGANSPLHF
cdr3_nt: TGCAGCGTGGCCCAGGGGGCGAATTCACCCCTCCACTTT

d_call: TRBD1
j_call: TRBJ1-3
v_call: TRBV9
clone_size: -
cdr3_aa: CASSVGDSQDTIYF
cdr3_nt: TGTGCCAGCAGCGTAGGGGACAGTCAGGACACCATATATTTT

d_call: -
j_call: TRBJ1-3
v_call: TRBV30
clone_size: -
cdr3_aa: CAWTLRGSTIYF
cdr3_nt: TGTGCCTGGACCCTTCGGGGCTCGACCATATATTTT

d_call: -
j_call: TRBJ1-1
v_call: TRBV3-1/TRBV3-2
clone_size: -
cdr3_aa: CASSHRARYTEAFF
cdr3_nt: TGTGCCAGCAGCCATCGGGCCCGGTACACTGAAGCTTTCTTT

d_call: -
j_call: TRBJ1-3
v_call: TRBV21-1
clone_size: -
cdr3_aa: CASSTEYRAPRGNTIYF
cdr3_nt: TGTGCCAGCAGCACAGAATACCGGGCTCCGCGGGGAAACACCATATATTTT

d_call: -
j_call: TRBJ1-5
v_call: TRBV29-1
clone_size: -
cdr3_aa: CSVQAASNQPQHF
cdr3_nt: TGCAGCGTACAGGCCGCTAGCAATCAGCCCCAGCATTTT

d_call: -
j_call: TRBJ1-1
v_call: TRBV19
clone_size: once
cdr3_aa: CASTPGQMNTEAFF
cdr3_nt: TGTGCCAGTACCCCGGGGCAGATGAACACTGAAGCTTTCTTT

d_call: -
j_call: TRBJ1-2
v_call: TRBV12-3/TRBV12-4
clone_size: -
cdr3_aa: CASGSWGDYGYTF
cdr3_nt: TGTGCCAGCGGCAGCTGGGGGGACTATGGCTACACCTTC

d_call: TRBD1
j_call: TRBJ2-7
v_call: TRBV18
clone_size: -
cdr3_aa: CASSPQNRGEQYF
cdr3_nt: TGTGCCAGCTCACCCCAGAACAGGGGCGAGCAGTACTTC

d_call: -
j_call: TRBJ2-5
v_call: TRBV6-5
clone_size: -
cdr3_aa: CASSYSPFNPRETQYF
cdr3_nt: TGTGCCAGCAGTTACTCCCCCTTTAATCCAAGGGAGACCCAGTACTTC

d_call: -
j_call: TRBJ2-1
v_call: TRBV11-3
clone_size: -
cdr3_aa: CASSLRGRGYNEQFF
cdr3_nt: TGTGCCAGCAGCTTAAGGGGGAGGGGGTACAATGAGCAGTTCTTC

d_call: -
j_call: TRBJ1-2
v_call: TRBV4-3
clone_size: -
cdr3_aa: CASSQEWRNSYGYTF
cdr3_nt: TGCGCCAGCAGCCAAGAATGGCGCAACAGCTATGGCTACACCTTC

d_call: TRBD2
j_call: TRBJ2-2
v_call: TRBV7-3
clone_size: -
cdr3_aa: CASSPGLVKFSGELFF
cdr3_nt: TGTGCCAGCTCACCAGGACTAGTAAAGTTCTCCGGGGAGCTGTTTTTT

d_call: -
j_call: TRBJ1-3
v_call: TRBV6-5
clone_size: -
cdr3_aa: CASGRPSSGNTIYF
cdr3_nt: TGTGCCAGCGGCAGGCCGAGCTCTGGAAACACCATATATTTT

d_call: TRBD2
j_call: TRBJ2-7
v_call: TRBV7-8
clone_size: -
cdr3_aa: CASSKTRRPGLQYEQYF
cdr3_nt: TGTGCCAGCAGCAAAACCCGTCGCCCGGGACTACAGTACGAGCAGTACTTC

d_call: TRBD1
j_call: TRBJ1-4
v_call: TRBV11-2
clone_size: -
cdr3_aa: CASSLGTGPLFF
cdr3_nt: TGTGCCAGCAGCCTGGGGACAGGGCCACTGTTTTTT

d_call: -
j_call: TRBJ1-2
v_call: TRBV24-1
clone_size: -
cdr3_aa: CATSDSSREGRGYTF
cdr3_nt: TGTGCCACCAGTGATTCCTCCAGGGAGGGACGTGGCTACACCTTC

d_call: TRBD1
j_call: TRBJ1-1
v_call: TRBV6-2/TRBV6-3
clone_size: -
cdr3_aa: CASSQTGVGNTEAFF
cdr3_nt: TGTGCCAGCAGCCAAACAGGGGTCGGGAACACTGAAGCTTTCTTT

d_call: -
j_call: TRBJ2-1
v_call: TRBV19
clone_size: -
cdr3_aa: CASSMLKGTSYNEQFF
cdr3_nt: TGTGCCAGTAGTATGTTAAAGGGGACCTCCTACAATGAGCAGTTCTTC

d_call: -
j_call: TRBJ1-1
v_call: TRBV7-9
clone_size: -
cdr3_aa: CASSLQPNTEAFF
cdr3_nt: TGTGCCAGCAGCTTGCAGCCGAACACTGAAGCTTTCTTT

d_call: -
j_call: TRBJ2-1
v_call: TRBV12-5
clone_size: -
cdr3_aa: CASGLGEGGEQFF
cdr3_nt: TGTGCTAGTGGTTTGGGAGAGGGGGGTGAGCAGTTCTTC

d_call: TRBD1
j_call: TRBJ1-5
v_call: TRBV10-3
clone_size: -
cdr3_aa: CAISPGQGNQPQHF
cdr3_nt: TGTGCCATCAGCCCGGGACAGGGCAATCAGCCCCAGCATTTT

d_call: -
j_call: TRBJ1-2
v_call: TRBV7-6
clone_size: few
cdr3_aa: CASSRLTGTMEIYTF
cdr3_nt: TGTGCCAGCAGCCGACTAACCGGGACGATGGAGATCTACACCTTC

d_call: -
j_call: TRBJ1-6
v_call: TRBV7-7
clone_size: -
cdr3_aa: CASSSGPPGAGSPLHF
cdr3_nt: TGTGCTAGCAGCTCAGGCCCTCCGGGGGCTGGTTCACCCCTCCACTTT

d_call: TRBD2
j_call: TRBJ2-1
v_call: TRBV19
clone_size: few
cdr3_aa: CASSTRGLASENNEQFF
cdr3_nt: TGTGCCAGTAGTACGAGGGGACTAGCTTCGGAAAACAATGAGCAGTTCTTC

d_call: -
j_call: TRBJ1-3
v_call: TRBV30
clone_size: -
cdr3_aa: CAWSVGGNTIYF
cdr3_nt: TGTGCCTGGAGTGTGGGGGGAAACACCATATATTTT

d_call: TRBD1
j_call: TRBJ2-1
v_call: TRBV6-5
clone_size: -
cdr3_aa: CASNQGDNEQFF
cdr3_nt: TGTGCCAGCAACCAGGGGGACAATGAGCAGTTCTTC

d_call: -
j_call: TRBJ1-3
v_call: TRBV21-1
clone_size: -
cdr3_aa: CASSKKGEGVSSTIYF
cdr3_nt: TGTGCCAGCAGCAAAAAAGGCGAGGGGGTCAGTAGCACCATATATTTT

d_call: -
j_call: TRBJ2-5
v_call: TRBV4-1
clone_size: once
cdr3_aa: CASSVEWQETQYF
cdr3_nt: TGCGCCAGCAGCGTCGAGTGGCAAGAGACCCAGTACTTC

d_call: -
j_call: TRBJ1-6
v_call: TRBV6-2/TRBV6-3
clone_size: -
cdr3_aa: CASSWGPPAGNSPLHF
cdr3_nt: TGTGCCAGCAGTTGGGGGCCTCCGGCGGGTAATTCACCCCTCCACTTT

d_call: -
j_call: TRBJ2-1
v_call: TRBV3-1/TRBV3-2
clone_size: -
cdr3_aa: CASSQAVEQFF
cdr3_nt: TGTGCCAGCAGCCAAGCTGTTGAGCAGTTCTTC

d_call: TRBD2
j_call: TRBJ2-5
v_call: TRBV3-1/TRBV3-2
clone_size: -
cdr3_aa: CASSRLSSGRASETQYF
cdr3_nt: TGTGCCAGCAGCCGGCTTTCTAGCGGGAGGGCCTCAGAGACCCAGTACTTC

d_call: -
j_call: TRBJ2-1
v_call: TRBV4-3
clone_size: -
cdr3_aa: CASSQGRGAASANEQFF
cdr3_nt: TGCGCCAGCAGCCAAGGCCGAGGAGCGGCTAGCGCAAATGAGCAGTTCTTC

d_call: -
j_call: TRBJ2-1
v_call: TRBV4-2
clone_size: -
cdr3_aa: CASSQDVSSYNEQFF
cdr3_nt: TGTGCCAGCAGCCAAGACGTTAGCTCCTACAATGAGCAGTTCTTC

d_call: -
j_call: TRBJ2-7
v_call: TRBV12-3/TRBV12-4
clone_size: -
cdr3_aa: CASSLAISYEQYF
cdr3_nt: TGTGCCAGCAGTTTGGCGATATCCTACGAGCAGTACTTC

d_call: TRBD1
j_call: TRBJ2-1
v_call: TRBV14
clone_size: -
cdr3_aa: CASRGTGAYNEQFF
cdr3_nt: TGTGCCAGCAGAGGGACAGGGGCCTACAATGAGCAGTTCTTC

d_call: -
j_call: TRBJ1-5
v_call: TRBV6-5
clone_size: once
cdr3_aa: CASSSDSLNQPQHF
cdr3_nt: TGTGCCAGCAGTTCAGACAGCCTCAATCAGCCCCAGCATTTT

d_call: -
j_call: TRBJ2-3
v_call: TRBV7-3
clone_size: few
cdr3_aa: CASSLGGIGTDTQYF
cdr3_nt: TGTGCCAGCAGCTTAGGCGGGATTGGCACAGATACGCAGTATTTT

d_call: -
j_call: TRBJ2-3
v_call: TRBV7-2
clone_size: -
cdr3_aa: CASSLRRTDTQYF
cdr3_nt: TGTGCCAGCAGCTTACGCCGCACAGATACGCAGTATTTT

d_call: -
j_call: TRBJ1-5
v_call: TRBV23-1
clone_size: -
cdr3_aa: CASSQPSNQPQHF
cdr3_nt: TGCGCCAGCAGTCAACCATCCAATCAGCCCCAGCATTTT

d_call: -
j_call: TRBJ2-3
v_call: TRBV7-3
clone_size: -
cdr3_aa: CASSLYPADTQYF
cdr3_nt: TGTGCCAGCAGCTTATACCCAGCAGATACGCAGTATTTT

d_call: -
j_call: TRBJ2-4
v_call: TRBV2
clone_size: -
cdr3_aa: CASSEMEKAGTGNIQYF
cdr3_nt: TGTGCCAGCAGTGAAATGGAAAAAGCCGGGACTGGAAACATTCAGTACTTC